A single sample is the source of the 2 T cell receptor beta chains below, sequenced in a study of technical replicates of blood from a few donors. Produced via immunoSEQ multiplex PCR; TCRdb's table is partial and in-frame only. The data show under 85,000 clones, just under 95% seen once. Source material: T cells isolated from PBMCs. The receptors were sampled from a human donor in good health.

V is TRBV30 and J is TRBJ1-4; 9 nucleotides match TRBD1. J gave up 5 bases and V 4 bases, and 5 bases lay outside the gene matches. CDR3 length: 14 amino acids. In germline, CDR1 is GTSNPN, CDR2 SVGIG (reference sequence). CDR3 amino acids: CAWTRGQGNEKLFF. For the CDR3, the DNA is TGTGCCTGGACACGGGGACAGGGCAATGAAAAACTGTTTTTT.

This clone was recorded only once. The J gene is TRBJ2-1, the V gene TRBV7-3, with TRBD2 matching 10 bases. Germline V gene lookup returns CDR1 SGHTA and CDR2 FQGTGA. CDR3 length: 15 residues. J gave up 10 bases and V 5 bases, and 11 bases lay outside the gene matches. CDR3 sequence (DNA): TGTGCCAGCAGCATAGCGGGAGGCCCAGGGGGGGAGCAGTTCTTC. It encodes CASSIAGGPGGEQFF.